The clone carrying this T cell receptor beta chain was found many times. Researchers amplified the TCR beta CDR3 regions from RNA transcripts. First-round RT-PCR with HTBI primers amplified the TCR CDR3 region. TCRdb ran MiXCR on the multiplex PCR reads and lists one entry per CDR3 protein. The sample shows about 250,000 distinct CDR3 sequences, roughly 15% of them seen only once. Germline CDR1 is SGHRS and CDR2 is YFSETQ. The CDR3 loop spans 15 amino acids. The V end lost 1 base, the J end lost 2 bases, and 11 bases lay between the germline ends. The record originates from a study of T cells in Graves' hyperthyroidism and ophthalmopathy. Clinical symptoms, serum thyroxine and TRAb, thyroid ultrasound and orbital computed tomography were used for the diagnoses.

Sequencing used blood. This receptor was obtained from a woman aged 50 to 65 with Graves' hyperthyroidism that later progressed to Graves' ophthalmopathy. This chain connects TRBV5-1 to TRBJ2-3; no firm D call. This chain's CDR3 is CASSLNTSPTDTQYF. In DNA form, the CDR3 reads TGCGCCAGCAGCTTGAACACCTCCCCCACAGATACGCAGTATTTT.